This TCR beta chain derives from a study of blood T cell repertoires in COVID-19. Study details: In each case, the material was cDNA or gDNA derived from T cells, B-cell-depleted T cells, or PBMCs.

V gave up 6 bases and J gave up 7 bases, with 9 bases separating them. Germline-derived CDR1 and CDR2 are SGHTA and FQGTGA. The CDR3 consists of 12 residues. Those enrolled in Seattle joined during active infection and were followed longitudinally afterward. Per the original methods: Reference gene primer amplification in the assay estimated nucleated cell counts. Repertoires were generated with immunoSEQ multiplex PCR, while TCRdb's copy carries only in-frame clones and drops some. V and J calls plus clone size are reproduced from that table; the DNA served to infer D and trimming. The data hold around 250,000 clones, with around 89% observed a single time.

This receptor was taken from a woman in her sixties with COVID-19, enrolled during active disease. The chain joins TRBV7-3 to TRBJ2-2; no clear D. Specimen: peripheral blood. The CDR3: CASRELDGELFF. CDR3 nucleotide sequence: TGTGCCAGCAGAGAATTAGACGGGGAGCTGTTTTTT.